These 10 T cell receptor beta chains came from one sample sequenced in a study of OX40 agonist ivuxolimab in advanced cancers. Generated by immunoSEQ multiplex PCR, the TCRdb table keeps only in-frame clones and is missing some. This repertoire shows 100,000 to 150,000 clones, roughly 90% found once; its top ten account for 0.65% to 0.9%. Sequencing used CD4+ or CD8+ T cells sorted from blood, obtained in a trial of the OX40 agonist ivuxolimab. The source is an adult with an advanced solid tumor such as melanoma, head and neck, liver or kidney cancer.

CDR3 in DNA: TGTGCCAGCAGCTTGCCTAGCGGGAGGCCCCCCGGGGAGCTGTTTTTT. It codes for CASSLPSGRPPGELFF. V and J are TRBV7-3 and TRBJ2-2, with 11 positions matching TRBD2. The germline V gene encodes CDR1 SGHTA and CDR2 FQGTGA. The CDR3 spans 16 residues. V shed 3 bases, J shed 6 bases, and the junction held 6 bases outside the gene matches.

CDR3 amino acids: CASSLSTLMNTEAFF. The CDR3 coding sequence is TGTGCCAGCAGCTTATCGACGCTAATGAACACTGAAGCTTTCTTT. The chain couples TRBV11-2 to TRBJ1-1; D is ambiguous. The germline gives CDR1 SGHAT, CDR2 FQNNGV. The CDR3 consists of 15 residues. V was cut by 2 bases and J by 0 bases, with 10 bases left in between.

The chain employs TRBV28 and TRBJ2-7; the match to TRBD2 covers 15 bases. The CDR3 length is 19 residues. Germline V CDR1 and CDR2: MDHEN, SYDVKM. Trimming at V came to 1 base and at J to 0 bases, leaving 7 bases not matched to a gene. DNA of the CDR3: TGTGCCAGCAGTTTATTCCCGGGACTAGCGGGAGGCCCCTCCTACGAGCAGTACTTC. Its protein is CASSLFPGLAGGPSYEQYF.

For the CDR3, the DNA is TGTGCCAGCAGCCCGAAAGGGACAGGGAGCTATGGCTACACCTTC. Its translation is CASSPKGTGSYGYTF. V and J are TRBV7-9 and TRBJ1-2, with 9 bases lining up with TRBD1. Germline V gene sequence: CDR1 SEHNR, CDR2 FQNEAQ (reference sequence). CDR3 length equals 15 residues. After removal of 5 bases from V and 4 bases from J, the junction contained 8 bases not matched to a gene.

The chain uses TRBV20-1 and TRBJ2-3; D may be TRBD2 (6 bases). Trimming cost V 5 bases and J 7 bases, with 10 bases left between them. The CDR3 consists of 11 residues. The germline gives CDR1 DFQATT, CDR2 SNEGSKA (reference sequence). The CDR3 sequence: CSAYGSNTQYF. As DNA, the CDR3 is TGCAGTGCTTACGGGAGTAATACGCAGTATTTT.

The CDR3 loop reads CASSLASTATSGNTIYF. The CDR3 DNA is TGTGCCAGCAGCTTAGCATCGACAGCAACCTCTGGAAACACCATATATTTT. The chain recombines TRBV7-2 with TRBJ1-3; D possibly corresponds to TRBD1 (5 bases). V was cut by 0 bases and J by 0 bases, with 12 bases left in between. The CDR3 has 17 amino acids. Germline CDR1 and CDR2: SGHTA and FQGNSA.

The genes are TRBV11-3 and TRBJ2-1; TRBD1 aligns across 12 bases. The CDR3 has 14 residues. V shed 5 bases and J 8 bases; nucleotides not matched to a gene: 4. Germline assignment: CDR1 SGHNT and CDR2 YENEEA. CDR3: CASSTGTGGDEQFF. The DNA for the CDR3 is TGTGCCAGCAGCACCGGGACAGGGGGCGATGAGCAGTTCTTC.

The chain employs TRBV5-4 and TRBJ1-1; D gene uncertain. The germline V gene encodes CDR1 SGHNT and CDR2 YYREEE (reference sequence). The CDR3 runs to 12 residues. Trimming removed 9 bases from V and 4 bases from J, with 13 bases in between. This CDR3 is CAKGSLGTEAFF. Written as DNA, the CDR3 is TGTGCCAAGGGCAGTTTGGGCACTGAAGCTTTCTTT.

This chain connects TRBV7-6 to TRBJ2-1; D may correspond to TRBD1 or TRBD2 (5 bases each). The CDR3 is made up of 13 amino acids. Germline CDR1 reads SGHVS; CDR2 reads FNYEAQ. V dropped 5 bases and J dropped 9 bases, with 14 bases sitting between them. The CDR3 bases are TGTGCCAGCAGCCCAGGGCGGGCAGGTGAGCAGTTCTTC. Its translation is CASSPGRAGEQFF.

This clone came up once. V is TRBV9 and J is TRBJ2-7; D tentatively fits TRBD1 or TRBD2 (5 bases each). The germline gives CDR1 SGDLS, CDR2 YYNGEE. The CDR3 extends over 14 amino acids. Trimming took off 1 base at V and 5 bases at J, with 13 bases between the two ends. The DNA of the CDR3 is TGTGCCAGCAGCGTAACGACCGGGACCAACGAGCAGTACTTC. Amino acids: CASSVTTGTNEQYF.